The T cell receptor beta chain described here comes from a study of beta chain features in type 1 diabetes. Study-wide results and limits: It was among patients, rather than healthy donors, that naive, central memory and Treg TCRB repertoires appeared more similar.

The CDR3 sequence is 12 residues long. V lost 5 bases to trimming and J lost 11 bases, with 16 bases between them. In germline, CDR1 is SGHVS, CDR2 FNYEAQ. Details on this clone: Its target is unknown.

All sorted populations exceeded 95% purity. Every bit of the isolated RNA underwent reverse transcription, so sequencing read expressed TCRB transcripts. Average reads for naive, central memory and regulatory T cell samples were several million. Clones were read by immunoSEQ multiplex PCR, and TCRdb kept only the in-frame ones, dropping some. Of 900,000 or so clones in the sample, 15% to 20% were seen once. J is TRBJ2-7 and V is TRBV7-6, with D possibly called TRBD1 or TRBD2 (5 bases each). The TCR originated in a woman younger than 30 in good health. What was sequenced was naive CD4+ T cells from blood. This CDR3 reads CASSPVGERKYF. The DNA for the CDR3 is TGTGCCAGCAGCCCCGTGGGGGAGAGAAAGTACTTC.